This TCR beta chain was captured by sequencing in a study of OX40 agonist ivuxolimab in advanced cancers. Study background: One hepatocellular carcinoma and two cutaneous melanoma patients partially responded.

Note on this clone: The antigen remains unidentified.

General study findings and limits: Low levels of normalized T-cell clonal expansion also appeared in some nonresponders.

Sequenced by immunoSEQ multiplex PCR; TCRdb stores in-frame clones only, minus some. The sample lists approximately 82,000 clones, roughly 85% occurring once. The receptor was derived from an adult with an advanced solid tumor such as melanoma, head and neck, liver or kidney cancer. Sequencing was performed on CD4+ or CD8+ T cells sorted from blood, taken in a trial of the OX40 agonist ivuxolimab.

CDR3 DNA: TGCGCCAGCAATGGGGGGAGTGGCTACACCTTC. This codes for CASNGGSGYTF. The V gene is TRBV5-1, the J gene TRBJ1-2; D possibly corresponds to TRBD1 (5 bases). CDR1 is SGHRS and CDR2 is YFSETQ in the germline V gene. The CDR3 length is 11 residues. V gave up 6 bases and J gave up 7 bases, with 10 bases separating them.